The present entry profiles one TCR beta chain with its context. Produced via immunoSEQ multiplex PCR; TCRdb's table is partial and in-frame only. The repertoire holds about 76,000 clones, with approximately 80% as singletons. This entry comes from a study of OX40 agonist ivuxolimab in advanced cancers. As for the study in general: Patients assigned to dose escalation were diagnosed with hepatocellular carcinoma, melanoma, renal cell or head and neck cancer. Three patients showed partial responses: one hepatocellular carcinoma and two cutaneous melanoma cases.

The CDR3 runs to 14 residues. CDR1 is SGHNT, CDR2 YENEEA, per germline. V gave up 5 bases and J gave up 2 bases, with 10 bases separating them. The starting material was CD4+ or CD8+ T cells sorted from blood, obtained in a trial of the OX40 agonist ivuxolimab. This TCR came from an adult with an advanced solid tumor such as melanoma, head and neck, liver or kidney cancer. The chain links TRBV11-3 to TRBJ2-1; D uncertain. CDR3 coding DNA: TGTGCCAGCAGCACGGGTGGCCCCTACAATGAGCAGTTCTTC. The encoded protein is CASSTGGPYNEQFF.